The 11 T cell receptor beta chains below were found in one sample sequenced in a study of cytomegalovirus exposure and HLA in healthy donors. PCR primers comprised 60 Vbeta and 13 Jbeta primers. The data were produced by immunoSEQ multiplex PCR, yet TCRdb's version contains in-frame clones alone and is incomplete. Counted here are about 130,000 clones, roughly three quarters occurring once; the ten biggest clones make up 0.94%. Sequenced input: PBMCs. The receptors shown here come from a woman aged 55 to 70 in good health and CMV-seronegative.

This sequence joins TRBV28 and TRBJ1-6, with a possible D match to TRBD1 (5 bases). CDR1 is MDHEN, CDR2 SYDVKM, per germline. This CDR3 region has 14 residues. The V and J ends lost 7 bases and 10 bases respectively, with 17 bases between them. The CDR3 region has the DNA TGTGCCAGCACTCTAGGGGCAGCTCACTCACCCCTCCACTTT. Protein product: CASTLGAAHSPLHF.

This chain connects TRBV18 to TRBJ1-2, with D possibly TRBD1 on 5 matching bases. Germline V gene lookup returns CDR1 KGHSH and CDR2 LQKENI. This CDR3 is built from 18 residues. V dropped 2 bases and J dropped 9 bases, with 28 bases sitting between them. The CDR3 reads CASSPSTPVGADAFRYTF. The CDR3 DNA is TGTGCCAGCTCACCATCCACCCCCGTTGGGGCAGACGCCTTCCGCTACACCTTC.

The table lists this clone with a few counts. The rearrangement joins TRBV7-3 to TRBJ2-2, with 9 bases that match TRBD1. V dropped 6 bases and J dropped 6; count of bases not matched to a gene: 5. CDR3 length: 14 residues. Germline assignment: CDR1 SGHTA and CDR2 FQGTGA. The CDR3 nucleotides read TGTGCCAGCAGGGGGACAGGGCGCGCCGGGGAGCTGTTTTTT. Protein product: CASRGTGRAGELFF.

The J gene is TRBJ2-2, the V gene TRBV11-2; D may be TRBD2 (6 bases). Germline lookup yields CDR1 SGHAT and CDR2 FQNNGV. There are 14 residues in the CDR3. Between the trimmed V and J ends, which lost 7 bases and 4 bases, there was a span of 13 bases. The CDR3 region is CASNPPRGTGELFF. The CDR3 DNA sequence: TGTGCCAGCAACCCGCCGCGGGGCACCGGGGAGCTGTTTTTT.

This chain uses TRBV19 with TRBJ2-2, with D maybe TRBD1 (5 bases). CDR3 length equals 15 residues. V was clipped by 6 bases and J by 1 base, with 12 bases between them. CDR1 and CDR2 (germline): LNHDA, SQIVND (reference sequence). Here the CDR3 DNA reads TGTGCCAGTAGCAAAGACAGATTGAACACCGGGGAGCTGTTTTTT. Residues: CASSKDRLNTGELFF.

The rearrangement joins TRBV28 to TRBJ1-1, with TRBD1 identical over 9 bases. The CDR3 has 18 amino acids. Trimming at V came to 6 bases and at J to 4 bases, leaving 18 bases not matched to a gene. Germline V gene sequence: CDR1 MDHEN, CDR2 SYDVKM. CDR3 protein: CASSLPPGQGPRGTEAFF. CDR3 nucleotide sequence: TGTGCCAGCAGCTTACCCCCGGGACAGGGACCTCGGGGCACTGAAGCTTTCTTT.

This clone was counted only a few times. Written as DNA, the CDR3 is TGTGCCAGTAGTATAACAAAGCGACAGGGCTATCAGCCCCAGCATTTT. Translated, it gives CASSITKRQGYQPQHF. V is TRBV19 and J is TRBJ1-5; 7 bases match TRBD1. CDR1 and CDR2 (germline): LNHDA, SQIVND (reference sequence). CDR3 length: 16 amino acids. V dropped 2 bases and J dropped 5; count of bases not matched to a gene: 9.

Written as DNA, the CDR3 is TGTGCCAGCTCGACAGGGGGCTCTTCTACGGGTGGCTACACCTTC. It codes for CASSTGGSSTGGYTF. This chain links TRBV18 with TRBJ1-2; TRBD1 matches at 10 bases. Germline assignment: CDR1 KGHSH and CDR2 LQKENI. V gave up 6 bases and J gave up 7 bases; unmatched junction bases: 11. The CDR3 is made up of 15 amino acids.

The CDR3 DNA follows: TGTGCCAGCAGTTTCGCGAGGACAGGGTTTTCCTACGAGCAGTACTTC. Translated: CASSFARTGFSYEQYF. The rearrangement joins TRBV27 to TRBJ2-7; TRBD1 matches at 8 bases. The germline V gene encodes CDR1 MNHEY and CDR2 SMNVEV (reference sequence). J was trimmed by 1 base and V by 3 bases; bases with no gene match: 8. The CDR3 totals 16 residues.

The chain employs TRBV7-8 and TRBJ1-1, with 8 bases that match TRBD1. This CDR3 is built from 17 residues. Losses at the gene ends were 2 bases for V and 0 bases for J; bases not matched to a gene: 8. CDR1 and CDR2 from the germline V gene are SGHVS and FQNEAQ. The chain's CDR3 is CASSLKDRARVNTEAFF. The CDR3 bases are TGTGCCAGCAGCTTAAAGGACAGGGCGCGGGTGAACACTGAAGCTTTCTTT.

This clone was seen a single time. The gene calls are TRBV21-1 and TRBJ1-4. TRBV21-1 is flagged as a pseudogene. The CDR3 spans 13 residues. The CDR3 sequence is CASSTLPNEKLFF. Written as DNA, the CDR3 is TGTGCCAGCAGCACCCTTCCTAATGAAAAACTGTTTTTT.